The source of this T cell receptor beta chain is a study of blood T cell repertoires in COVID-19. Study-wide background: Acute and convalescent COVID-19 samples came from the United States, Italy and Spain.

Original methodology: Quantification of nucleated cells was approximated via reference gene primer amplification. Measured with immunoSEQ multiplex PCR; TCRdb has only the in-frame clones, and not every one. The V and J calls and clone size are taken from that table; D and trimming were inferred from the DNA. This table has approximately 400,000 clones, 87% appearing once. Germline CDR1 is SGHTS and CDR2 is YDEGEE. The CDR3 length is 15 residues. V lost 2 bases to trimming and J lost 5 bases; unmatched junction nucleotides: 7. The clonotype originates from a young man who had recovered from COVID-19. The chain combines TRBV5-8 with TRBJ1-2, with 9 nucleotides matching TRBD1. The sequenced material came from PBMCs or T cells enriched from blood (not recorded which). CDR3 loop: CASSFRDRALYGYTF. As DNA, the CDR3 is TGTGCCAGCAGCTTCCGGGACAGGGCGCTGTATGGCTACACCTTC.